These T cell receptor beta chains were read from a single sample in a study of shared T cell receptors in the human thymus. Assay: immunoSEQ multiplex PCR; the TCRdb copy retains only in-frame clones and omits some. The data contain roughly 550,000 clones, 78% of them singletons. The same specimen was also included in a second study, on human thymus T cells.

Material for sequencing was thymocytes. Receptor source: a boy under three years old with a congenital heart defect. Each CDR3 is given with its conserved first and last residue. Each record gives: clone size, V gene, D gene, J gene, CDR3 DNA, CDR3 protein. The D gene is left open where the match is weak. Where a row states a size, it is once, few, many or the class of an expanded clone; other rows omit it.

clone_size: -
v_call: TRBV27
d_call: -
j_call: TRBJ2-7
cdr3_nt: TGTGCCAGCAGCGCGAGACCCTCCGGAGGGCACTACGAGCAGTACTTC
cdr3_aa: CASSARPSGGHYEQYF

clone_size: -
v_call: TRBV18
d_call: -
j_call: TRBJ1-2
cdr3_nt: TGTGCCAGCTCACCACTACGGGACAAGCCTTACTATGGCTACACCTTC
cdr3_aa: CASSPLRDKPYYGYTF

clone_size: -
v_call: TRBV21-1
d_call: -
j_call: TRBJ1-1
cdr3_nt: TGTGCCAGCAGCAAAACAGGGGGTACTGAAGCTTTCTTT
cdr3_aa: CASSKTGGTEAFF

clone_size: -
v_call: TRBV4-1
d_call: -
j_call: TRBJ2-1
cdr3_nt: TGCGCCAGCAGCCAAGATAAGAAGAGGTACAATGAGCAGTTCTTC
cdr3_aa: CASSQDKKRYNEQFF

clone_size: -
v_call: TRBV6-4
d_call: TRBD1
j_call: TRBJ1-2
cdr3_nt: TGTGCCAGCTCCCCTCAGGGGGTAGAGGGCTATGGCTACACCTTC
cdr3_aa: CASSPQGVEGYGYTF

clone_size: -
v_call: TRBV4-1
d_call: -
j_call: TRBJ1-5
cdr3_nt: TGCGCCAGCAGCCGAGTTCGCACAGACAATCAGCCCCAGCATTTT
cdr3_aa: CASSRVRTDNQPQHF

clone_size: -
v_call: TRBV7-2
d_call: -
j_call: TRBJ1-5
cdr3_nt: TGTGCCAGCAGCTTCAGATACCAGCCCCAGCATTTT
cdr3_aa: CASSFRYQPQHF

clone_size: -
v_call: TRBV15
d_call: -
j_call: TRBJ1-1
cdr3_nt: TGTGCCACCAGCAGAGGAGGGTATCTACTGAACACTGAAGCTTTCTTT
cdr3_aa: CATSRGGYLLNTEAFF

clone_size: -
v_call: TRBV13
d_call: TRBD2
j_call: TRBJ2-1
cdr3_nt: TGTGCCAGCAGCTTAGGGGCCCCGGGAGGGCGGTACAATGAGCAGTTCTTC
cdr3_aa: CASSLGAPGGRYNEQFF

clone_size: -
v_call: TRBV6-1
d_call: -
j_call: TRBJ1-5
cdr3_nt: TGTGCCAGCAGTGAGTTTGGTGACATGTCGTGCAATCAGCCCCAGCATTTT
cdr3_aa: CASSEFGDMSCNQPQHF

clone_size: -
v_call: TRBV28
d_call: TRBD1
j_call: TRBJ2-7
cdr3_nt: TGTGCCAGCAGTCTTAACAGGGGGCCTCCCTACGAGCAGTACTTC
cdr3_aa: CASSLNRGPPYEQYF

clone_size: -
v_call: TRBV11-2
d_call: TRBD1
j_call: TRBJ1-1
cdr3_nt: TGTGCCAGCAGCTTAGACCGTGACAGGGAGAACACTGAAGCTTTCTTT
cdr3_aa: CASSLDRDRENTEAFF

clone_size: -
v_call: TRBV18
d_call: -
j_call: TRBJ2-5
cdr3_nt: TGTGCCAGCTCACCACCGCGCGAGCAAGAGACCCAGTACTTC
cdr3_aa: CASSPPREQETQYF

clone_size: -
v_call: TRBV13
d_call: TRBD1
j_call: TRBJ1-1
cdr3_nt: TGTGCCAGCAGCTTAGAGGGACAGGGGAATGCTGAAGCTTTCTTT
cdr3_aa: CASSLEGQGNAEAFF

clone_size: -
v_call: TRBV30
d_call: -
j_call: TRBJ2-7
cdr3_nt: TGTGCCTGGACCCAACCCGGCGGCTCCTACGAGCAGTACTTC
cdr3_aa: CAWTQPGGSYEQYF

clone_size: -
v_call: TRBV30
d_call: TRBD2
j_call: TRBJ2-5
cdr3_nt: TGTGCCGGAGCGGGAGTCTTTTTGGAGACCCAGTACTTC
cdr3_aa: CAGAGVFLETQYF

clone_size: few
v_call: TRBV5-6
d_call: TRBD1
j_call: TRBJ2-7
cdr3_nt: TGTGCCAGCAGCCTCCGTGGGCGTAACAGACAGGGACCCAGCGAGCAGTACTTC
cdr3_aa: CASSLRGRNRQGPSEQYF

clone_size: -
v_call: TRBV4-1
d_call: TRBD2
j_call: TRBJ2-5
cdr3_nt: TGCGCCAGCAGCCAAGTAGCCCGGACGCCCGGGGGGTCCGGGGAGACCCAGTACTTC
cdr3_aa: CASSQVARTPGGSGETQYF

clone_size: -
v_call: TRBV7-9
d_call: TRBD2
j_call: TRBJ2-7
cdr3_nt: TGTGCCAGCAGCCTGACTAGCGGGGACAGAGAGCAGTACTTC
cdr3_aa: CASSLTSGDREQYF

clone_size: -
v_call: TRBV1
d_call: -
j_call: TRBJ1-4
cdr3_nt: TGCACCAGCAGCCAAGACCCGGACAGGGAGGATGAAAAACTGTTTTTT
cdr3_aa: CTSSQDPDREDEKLFF

clone_size: once
v_call: TRBV13
d_call: -
j_call: TRBJ2-7
cdr3_nt: TGTGCCAGCAGCTTAGGAGGGGTACTATCGAACGAGCAGTACTTC
cdr3_aa: CASSLGGVLSNEQYF

clone_size: -
v_call: TRBV6-5
d_call: TRBD1
j_call: TRBJ2-7
cdr3_nt: TGTGCCAGCAGTACCCCCGGGACAGGGACCTACGAGCAGTACTTC
cdr3_aa: CASSTPGTGTYEQYF

clone_size: -
v_call: TRBV14
d_call: TRBD2
j_call: TRBJ2-3
cdr3_nt: TGTGCCAGCAGCCAAGAAAGGCTAGCGGGAGCCTTCACAGATACGCAGTATTTT
cdr3_aa: CASSQERLAGAFTDTQYF

clone_size: -
v_call: TRBV11-3
d_call: -
j_call: TRBJ1-1
cdr3_nt: TGTGCCAGCAGCCCCCAAGACAGACACACTGAAGCTTTCTTT
cdr3_aa: CASSPQDRHTEAFF

clone_size: -
v_call: TRBV27
d_call: -
j_call: TRBJ2-7
cdr3_nt: TGTGCCAGCAGTTTTGGAGCGGCCGAGCAGTACTTC
cdr3_aa: CASSFGAAEQYF

clone_size: -
v_call: TRBV29-1
d_call: TRBD1
j_call: TRBJ1-1
cdr3_nt: TGCAGCGTTGAAATCCCGGACAGGGCCACTGAAGCTTTCTTT
cdr3_aa: CSVEIPDRATEAFF

clone_size: -
v_call: TRBV9
d_call: -
j_call: TRBJ2-1
cdr3_nt: TGTGCCAGCAGCCCCATTAGAAGCGCCCGTGATGGATGCTACAATGAGCAGTTCTTC
cdr3_aa: CASSPIRSARDGCYNEQFF

clone_size: -
v_call: TRBV5-1
d_call: TRBD1
j_call: TRBJ2-7
cdr3_nt: TGCGCCAGCAGCCTAGGGGACAGGGGGCAATGGGTCCCCTACGAGCAGTACTTC
cdr3_aa: CASSLGDRGQWVPYEQYF

clone_size: -
v_call: TRBV19
d_call: TRBD1
j_call: TRBJ2-2
cdr3_nt: TGTGCCAGTAGTATAGGGACAGGACCGAACACCGGGGAGCTGTTTTTT
cdr3_aa: CASSIGTGPNTGELFF

clone_size: -
v_call: TRBV29-1
d_call: -
j_call: TRBJ1-2
cdr3_nt: TGCAGCGTTGTTGAGCCCAACTATGGCTACACCTTC
cdr3_aa: CSVVEPNYGYTF

clone_size: -
v_call: TRBV27
d_call: -
j_call: TRBJ1-2
cdr3_nt: TGTGCCAGCAGTTTAAGTGGCAGTAACTATGGCTACACCTTC
cdr3_aa: CASSLSGSNYGYTF

clone_size: once
v_call: TRBV27
d_call: -
j_call: TRBJ2-1
cdr3_nt: TGTGCCAGCAGTTCGGACACTTCACTCAATGAGCAGTTCTTC
cdr3_aa: CASSSDTSLNEQFF

clone_size: -
v_call: TRBV5-1
d_call: TRBD1
j_call: TRBJ1-1
cdr3_nt: TGCGCCACCAGGGGGCATGAGACTGAAGCTTTCTTT
cdr3_aa: CATRGHETEAFF

clone_size: -
v_call: TRBV5-6
d_call: -
j_call: TRBJ2-5
cdr3_nt: TGTGCCAGCAGCTTAGATAGACCCCACTACCTTCAAGAGACCCAGTACTTC
cdr3_aa: CASSLDRPHYLQETQYF

clone_size: -
v_call: TRBV27
d_call: TRBD1
j_call: TRBJ2-1
cdr3_nt: TGTGCCAGCAGTTTCGGACAGGGGGCCTACAATGAGCAGTTCTTC
cdr3_aa: CASSFGQGAYNEQFF

clone_size: once
v_call: TRBV5-5
d_call: -
j_call: TRBJ2-7
cdr3_nt: TGTGCCAGCAGCTTGGAGTTAGGGGTTCACATACACTACGAGCAGTACTTC
cdr3_aa: CASSLELGVHIHYEQYF

clone_size: once
v_call: TRBV6-4
d_call: -
j_call: TRBJ2-6
cdr3_nt: TGTGCCAGCTTACAAACAGCCTCTGGGGCCAACGTCCTGACTTTC
cdr3_aa: CASLQTASGANVLTF

clone_size: -
v_call: TRBV7-6
d_call: TRBD2
j_call: TRBJ2-7
cdr3_nt: TGTGCCAGCAGCTTAGGGGCTAGCGGAGGCCACTCCTACGAGCAGTACTTC
cdr3_aa: CASSLGASGGHSYEQYF

clone_size: -
v_call: TRBV10-3
d_call: TRBD2
j_call: TRBJ2-1
cdr3_nt: TGTGCCATCAGTCCCACCATGACGACTAGCGGGGCTTACAATGAGCAGTTCTTC
cdr3_aa: CAISPTMTTSGAYNEQFF

clone_size: -
v_call: TRBV19
d_call: TRBD1
j_call: TRBJ1-1
cdr3_nt: TGTGCCAGTAGTCCACAGACAGGGAGCCCCACAATGAACACTGAAGCTTTCTTT
cdr3_aa: CASSPQTGSPTMNTEAFF

clone_size: -
v_call: TRBV5-1
d_call: TRBD1
j_call: TRBJ2-5
cdr3_nt: TGCGCCAGCAGCCTTGACGGGCCTAGGGACAGGGGAAAGACCCAGTACTTC
cdr3_aa: CASSLDGPRDRGKTQYF

clone_size: -
v_call: TRBV27
d_call: TRBD2
j_call: TRBJ2-1
cdr3_nt: TGTGCCAGCAGTCCGCGCCCACGACTAGCGGGGTATGACTCCTACAATGAGCAGTTCTTC
cdr3_aa: CASSPRPRLAGYDSYNEQFF

clone_size: -
v_call: TRBV14
d_call: TRBD2
j_call: TRBJ2-7
cdr3_nt: TGTGCCAGCAGCCGGGACTACCCTGAGGAGCAGTACTTC
cdr3_aa: CASSRDYPEEQYF

clone_size: -
v_call: TRBV12-5
d_call: TRBD1
j_call: TRBJ1-1
cdr3_nt: TGTGCTAGTGGTTTGGGACAGGGGGTCCATGTAAGTAATAATGAAGCTTTCTTT
cdr3_aa: CASGLGQGVHVSNNEAFF

clone_size: -
v_call: TRBV5-1
d_call: -
j_call: TRBJ2-5
cdr3_nt: TGCGCCAGCAGCTTTAGCGGACCCCGGGAGACCCAGTACTTC
cdr3_aa: CASSFSGPRETQYF

clone_size: -
v_call: TRBV7-9
d_call: TRBD1
j_call: TRBJ2-3
cdr3_nt: TGTGCCAGCAGCTTAGCGCGACAGGGGGCAAGCACAGATACGCAGTATTTT
cdr3_aa: CASSLARQGASTDTQYF

clone_size: -
v_call: TRBV28
d_call: -
j_call: TRBJ2-7
cdr3_nt: TGTGCCAGCAGTTTGGTACAGGGCGGCGGCTACGAGCAGTACTTC
cdr3_aa: CASSLVQGGGYEQYF

clone_size: -
v_call: TRBV6-5
d_call: -
j_call: TRBJ1-2
cdr3_nt: TGTGCCAGCAGTTACTCGGGACACACCGACTATGGCTACACCTTC
cdr3_aa: CASSYSGHTDYGYTF

clone_size: -
v_call: TRBV28
d_call: TRBD1
j_call: TRBJ1-4
cdr3_nt: TGTGCCAGCAGTAGTAGACAGGGTCATCTTACTAATGAAAAACTGTTTTTT
cdr3_aa: CASSSRQGHLTNEKLFF

clone_size: few
v_call: TRBV5-8
d_call: -
j_call: TRBJ2-7
cdr3_nt: TGTGCCAGTACCTTTGGAGGGATCTACGAGCAGTACTTC
cdr3_aa: CASTFGGIYEQYF

clone_size: -
v_call: TRBV30
d_call: -
j_call: TRBJ2-7
cdr3_nt: TGTGCCTGGAGTAAGACTACCAGCTCCTACGAGCAGTACTTC
cdr3_aa: CAWSKTTSSYEQYF

clone_size: -
v_call: TRBV28
d_call: TRBD2
j_call: TRBJ2-3
cdr3_nt: TGTGCCAGCAGTTCTCCTTTAGCGGGAGGCACAGATACGCAGTATTTT
cdr3_aa: CASSSPLAGGTDTQYF

clone_size: -
v_call: TRBV2
d_call: -
j_call: TRBJ1-4
cdr3_nt: TGTGCCAGCATGCAGGGGCTTAATGAAAAACTGTTTTTT
cdr3_aa: CASMQGLNEKLFF

clone_size: few
v_call: TRBV6-6
d_call: TRBD2
j_call: TRBJ2-7
cdr3_nt: TGTGCCAGCAGTTATCCCCCGCGGGAGGACGCCTACGAGCAGTACTTC
cdr3_aa: CASSYPPREDAYEQYF

clone_size: few
v_call: TRBV13
d_call: -
j_call: TRBJ2-1
cdr3_nt: TGTGCCAGCAGCCCCGTCGATGAGCAGTTCTTC
cdr3_aa: CASSPVDEQFF

clone_size: -
v_call: TRBV14
d_call: TRBD1
j_call: TRBJ1-1
cdr3_nt: TGTGCCAGCAGCCAACGGGACAGCGCGAACACTGAAGCTTTCTTT
cdr3_aa: CASSQRDSANTEAFF

clone_size: -
v_call: TRBV11-3
d_call: TRBD1
j_call: TRBJ1-2
cdr3_nt: TGTGCCAGCAGCTTAGATCCTGGACAGGGGGCTGCTAACGGCTACACCTTC
cdr3_aa: CASSLDPGQGAANGYTF

clone_size: -
v_call: TRBV13
d_call: -
j_call: TRBJ2-1
cdr3_nt: TGTGCCAGCCGCCTAGGGACGACTCACTGGGATGAGCAGTTCTTC
cdr3_aa: CASRLGTTHWDEQFF

clone_size: few
v_call: TRBV7-9
d_call: -
j_call: TRBJ1-1
cdr3_nt: TGTGCCAGCAGCCTACCGGGGGTAGGAGTTGAAGCTTTCTTT
cdr3_aa: CASSLPGVGVEAFF

clone_size: -
v_call: TRBV12-5
d_call: -
j_call: TRBJ2-7
cdr3_nt: TGTGCTAGTGGTTTCGGGGGACTGAGCGAGCAGTACTTC
cdr3_aa: CASGFGGLSEQYF